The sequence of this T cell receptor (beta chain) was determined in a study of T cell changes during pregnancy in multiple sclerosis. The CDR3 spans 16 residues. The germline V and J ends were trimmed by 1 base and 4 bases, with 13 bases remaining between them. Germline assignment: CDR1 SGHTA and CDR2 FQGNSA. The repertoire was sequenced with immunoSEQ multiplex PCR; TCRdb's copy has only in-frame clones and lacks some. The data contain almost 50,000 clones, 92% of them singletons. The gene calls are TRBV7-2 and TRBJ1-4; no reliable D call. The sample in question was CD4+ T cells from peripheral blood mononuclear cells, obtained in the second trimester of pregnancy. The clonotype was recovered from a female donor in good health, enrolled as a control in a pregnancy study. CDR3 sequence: CASSLVAGRSNEKLFF. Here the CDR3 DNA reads TGTGCCAGCAGCTTAGTGGCGGGCAGGAGTAATGAAAAACTGTTTTTT.